This TCR beta chain was captured in a study of T cell repertoires in aging, cancer and after chemotherapy. Trimming took off 5 bases at V and 1 base at J, with 10 bases between the two ends. The CDR3 runs 14 residues. Germline V gene data show CDR1 as LNHDA and CDR2 as SQIVND (reference sequence). Amplification of TCR beta used genomic DNA extracted from peripheral blood. This clonotype was recorded a few times. What it recognizes is unknown. Rearranged V-D-J TRB sequences were amplified with a mixed TRB-A/B primer pool. In TCRdb, the multiplex PCR reads were re-called with MiXCR into one record per CDR3 protein. The data contain 9,500 or so distinct CDR3 sequences, about 30% of them singletons. Whole-study results and caveats: The repertoire data cannot show anything about immunological memory following chemotherapy. Rebound thymic output was suggested by rising median generation probability during chemotherapy in each cancer cohort.

J is TRBJ2-3 and V is TRBV19, with a possible D match to TRBD1 (6 bases). Sequenced input: blood. The source of this sequence is a human donor in good health. The CDR3 coding sequence is TGTGCCAGTAGTCCCTACAGGGGCACAGATACGCAGTATTTT. This encodes CASSPYRGTDTQYF.